A single sample gave rise to the 28 T cell receptor beta chains below, sequenced in a study of tumor-infiltrating lymphocytes in primary liver carcinoma. Unsorted bulk tissue (roughly 19-31 mg) underwent RNA and DNA co-extraction. From approximately 0.5 ug of total RNA, TCR beta-specific cDNA was reverse-transcribed using a constant-region primer. Modified slightly, ARM-PCR produced TCR beta libraries over three nested multiplex PCR rounds. The first two PCR rounds, around 11 cycles each, used TRBV1-TRBV30 forward primers and a C-beta reverse primer. MiXCR, run by TCRdb on the multiplex PCR reads, gives a single entry per CDR3 protein. Altogether approximately 73,000 distinct CDR3 sequences are present, about 70% being singletons, with the ten largest covering roughly 13%. Input material: liver tumor tissue from sampling region 4. The subset denotes: tumor region T4, right-lateral pole. The receptors originated from a woman aged 55 to 70 with primary liver carcinoma and hepatitis B virus infection.

With regard to this clonotype: Given a much more abundant clone one base away, this may be a read error. The CDR3 here is CASSLARGEETQRF. CDR3 nucleotides: TGCGCCAGCAGCTTGGCCCGGGGCGAAGAGACCCAGCGCTTC. This chain links TRBV5-1 with TRBJ2-5, with D perhaps assigned TRBD1 or TRBD2 (5 bases each). The CDR3 covers 14 residues. The germline CDR1 and CDR2 sequences are SGHRS and YFSETQ.

This clonotype was found a few times. V and J are TRBV11-3 and TRBJ2-1; 9 bases are a match to TRBD2. Germline CDR1 is SGHNT and CDR2 is YENEEA. There are 18 residues in the CDR3. In nucleotides, the CDR3 is TGTGTTAGCAGTTTAGGTCAAGGCGGGAGGGCCGGCTACAATGAGCAGTTCTTC. Its translation is CVSSLGQGGRAGYNEQFF.

About this clonotype: Since no conserved phenylalanine or tryptophan closes the CDR3, a read error is the likely cause. The gene calls are TRBV29-1 and TRBJ1-2, with D uncertain. The CDR3 is 13 amino acids. Germline CDR1 and CDR2: SQVTM and ANQGSEA. The CDR3 nucleotides read TGTAGCGTGGTGAGCGAGACGGCCTATGGCTACACCCTC. This codes for CSVVSETAYGYTL.

Comment on this clonotype: At one of its ends the junction is not consistent with the germline gene, which may arise from a read error. The chain combines TRBV12-3 or TRBV12-4 with TRBJ2-4; possibly TRBD2 for D (6 bases). This CDR3 has 18 amino acids. Here the CDR3 DNA reads TGTGCCAGCAGTTCGGAATGGGGTGGGGAACTAGCCAAAAACATTCAGTATTTC. This translates into CASSSEWGGELAKNIQYF.

The rearrangement uses TRBV29-1 and TRBJ1-2, with D possibly TRBD1 on 5 matching bases. The germline CDR1 and CDR2 sequences are SQVTM and ANQGSEA. The CDR3 length is 12 residues. V lost 1 base and J lost 6, with 9 bases in between. CDR3 residues: CSVEAGFDGYTF. The CDR3, as DNA: TGCAGCGTTGAAGCAGGGTTCGATGGCTACACCTTC. Drawing the rest from reference TRBV29-1 and TRBJ1-2, the complete variable domain is SAVISQKPSRDICQRGTSLTIQCQVDSQVTMMFWYRQQPGQSLTLIATANQGSEATYESGFVIDKFPISRPNLTFSTLTVSNMSPEDSSIYLCSVEAGFDGYTFGSGTRLTVV.

J is TRBJ2-1 and V is TRBV11-2, with TRBD1 matching over 8 bases. Germline CDR1 SGHAT, CDR2 FQNNGV. The CDR3 extends over 17 amino acids. V was pared by 5 bases and J by 9 bases, with 18 bases of the junction left unmatched. The CDR3 DNA reads as TGTGCCAGCAGCATAGCCCACAGACAGGGGTACAGGGGTGAGCAGTTCTTC. Translated: CASSIAHRQGYRGEQFF.

Judged by abundance, this clonotype is large. The chain recombines TRBV11-2 with TRBJ2-3; D ambiguous. Trimming shortened V by 1 base and J by 0 bases, and 5 bases separated the two germline ends. The CDR3 consists of 14 residues. Germline values: CDR1 SGHAT, CDR2 FQNNGV. The chain's CDR3 is CASSLVGSTDTQYF. The CDR3 DNA reads TGTGCCAGCAGCTTAGTTGGGAGCACAGATACGCAGTATTTT.

This clonotype was recorded at least ten times. The gene calls are TRBV2 and TRBJ2-7; D might be TRBD2 (5 bases). The CDR3 is made up of 17 amino acids. Trimming took 7 bases from V and 3 from J, leaving 25 bases between them. From germline, CDR1 is SNHLY and CDR2 FYNNEI. The CDR3 nucleotides read TGTGCCAGCAACCTCCTGGAGGACTCCACGGCCTACTACGAGCAGTACTTC. Protein sequence: CASNLLEDSTAYYEQYF. The entire variable domain, with the rest obtained from reference TRBV2 and TRBJ2-7, is as follows: EPEVTQTPSHQVTQMGQEVILRCVPISNHLYFYWYRQILGQKVEFLVSFYNNEISEKSEIFDDQFSVERPDGSNFTLKIRSTKLEDSAMYFCASNLLEDSTAYYEQYFGPGTRLTVT.

This clonotype was found once. The junction departs from germline at one end; a sequencing error may be responsible. The chain is built from TRBV6-1 and TRBJ2-7; 7 positions agree with TRBD2. CDR1 is MNHNS, CDR2 SASEGT, per germline. CDR3 length: 13 residues. This CDR3 is CAGSATGTTKQYF. In DNA form, the CDR3 reads TGTGCCGGCAGTGCAACCGGGACTACCAAGCAGTACTTC.

This chain links TRBV6-1 with TRBJ1-2; D remains unclear. The CDR3 is 12 residues long. The V gene's germline CDR1 is MNHNS and CDR2 SASEGT. V was pared by 1 base and J by 12 bases, with 12 bases between. As DNA, the CDR3 is TGTGCCAGCAGTGAAGTGGAAAGGGCTCACACCTTC. Amino acid sequence: CASSEVERAHTF.

This sequence joins TRBV6-1 and TRBJ2-3; 7 bases align to TRBD2. The J segment lost 5 bases and the V segment lost 5 bases, leaving 10 bases of the junction unmatched. The CDR3 sequence is 15 residues long. CDR1 and CDR2 from the germline V gene are MNHNS and SASEGT. The CDR3 DNA is TGTGCCAGCAGTACGACTAGCAGGAGTGTAGATACGCAGTATTTT. The encoded protein is CASSTTSRSVDTQYF.

The chain carries TRBV10-1 and TRBJ1-4, with D maybe TRBD1 (5 bases). V was pared by 10 bases and J by 8 bases, with 14 bases between. The CDR3 contains 12 residues. The V gene's germline CDR1 is WNHNN and CDR2 SYGVQD (reference sequence). This CDR3 is CAISGRDEKLFF. DNA for the CDR3: TGCGCCATATCGGGCAGGGACGAAAAACTGTTTTTT.

The chain is built from TRBV7-9 and TRBJ2-2; a weak D match, TRBD1 (6 bases). V was clipped by 6 bases and J by 7 bases, with 18 bases between them. This CDR3 region has 15 residues. Germline V gives CDR1 SEHNR, CDR2 FQNEAQ (reference sequence). The CDR3: CASSMRTGSHGELFF. Here the CDR3 DNA reads TGTGCCAGCAGTATGAGAACAGGGTCGCACGGGGAGCTGTTTTTT.

To note about this clonotype: This CDR3 fails to terminate in the conserved phenylalanine or tryptophan, so it likely reflects a read error. This chain links TRBV29-1 with TRBJ1-2; D call uncertain. There are 15 residues in the CDR3. The V and J ends lost 3 bases and 4 bases respectively, with 18 bases between them. From germline, CDR1 is SQVTM and CDR2 ANQGSEA. The CDR3 loop reads CSVEISQRDGYGYTI. The CDR3 bases are TGCAGCGTTGAGATCTCCCAAAGGGATGGCTATGGCTACACCATC.

Note on this clonotype: The junction does not match germline at one end; this may be a read error. This rearrangement joins TRBV10-3 to TRBJ1-2; unclear D gene. Germline V lookup: CDR1 ENHRY, CDR2 SYGVKD. The CDR3 totals 13 residues. In DNA form, the CDR3 reads TGTTCCATCAGTGAGTCGGACAACTATGGCTACACCTTC. Translating gives CSISESDNYGYTF.

Points on this clonotype: A much larger clone is a single base away; this may be a read error. This sequence joins TRBV28 and TRBJ2-1; TRBD2 aligns across 7 bases. In germline, CDR1 is MDHEN, CDR2 SYDVKM. The CDR3 extends over 14 amino acids. CDR3 loop: CASAFGGGLYEQLF. CDR3 DNA: TGTGCCAGCGCCTTCGGGGGAGGGCTTTATGAGCAGCTCTTC.

The chain recombines TRBV18 with TRBJ2-3; D perhaps matches TRBD2 (6 bases). The germline gives CDR1 KGHSH, CDR2 LQKENI. This CDR3 spans 19 amino acids. Trimming took 0 bases from V and 0 from J, leaving 19 bases between them. CDR3 nucleotide sequence: TGTGCCAGCTCACCACCTTTGGAGCTACTAGCCCGTAGCACAGATACGCAGTATTTT. Protein: CASSPPLELLARSTDTQYF. Full variable domain (outside the CDR3, taken from reference TRBV18 and TRBJ2-3): NAGVMQNPRHLVRRRGQEARLRCSPMKGHSHVYWYRQLPEEGLKFMVYLQKENIIDESGMPKERFSAEFPKEGPSILRIQQVVRGDSAAYFCASSPPLELLARSTDTQYFGPGTRLTVL.

In its sample, this clonotype was seen once. It may be a read error: a sequence one base away is much more abundant. V is TRBV5-1 and J is TRBJ2-1; TRBD1 aligns across 9 bases. CDR1 SGHRS and CDR2 YFSETQ come from the germline V gene. V gave up 4 bases and J gave up 11 bases; unmatched junction bases: 13. CDR3 size: 15 residues. CDR3 region: CASSTGTGRGNKQFF. As DNA, the CDR3 is TGCGCCAGCAGCACAGGGACAGGGAGAGGGAATAAGCAGTTCTTC.

On this clonotype: The junction differs from germline at one of its ends, possibly a read error. The chain couples TRBV12-3 or TRBV12-4 to TRBJ2-1; 13 bases map to TRBD2. CDR3 length: 17 residues. The CDR3 nucleotides read TGTGCCAGCAGACCCAGGACTAGCGGGAGCTCCTACAATGAGCAGTTTTTC. Protein product: CASRPRTSGSSYNEQFF.

The rearrangement links TRBV7-9 to TRBJ1-2; D gene unclear. V shed 7 bases and J shed 7 bases, with 13 bases lying between them. The CDR3 has 12 amino acids. Germline V lookup: CDR1 SEHNR, CDR2 FQNEAQ (reference sequence). CDR3 in DNA: TGTGCCAGCACCCAGATTCGAGGTGGCTACACCTTC. Encoded protein: CASTQIRGGYTF.

The V gene is TRBV6-1, the J gene TRBJ2-7, with TRBD2 matching over 10 bases. The J call may be mistaken, given a closer DNA end match to TRBJ2-1. Per the germline V gene, CDR1 is MNHNS and CDR2 is SASEGT. CDR3 length: 15 amino acids. CDR3: CASSEEASGSWEQFF. The DNA for the CDR3 is TGTGCCAGCAGTGAAGAGGCTAGCGGGAGTTGGGAACAGTTCTTC.

As for this clonotype: A much larger clonotype is one base distant, so this may be a read error. The V and J genes are TRBV5-1 and TRBJ1-1; D is unresolved. Per germline, CDR1 SGHRS and CDR2 YFSETQ. Trimming shortened V by 0 bases and J by 3 bases, and 9 bases separated the two germline ends. The CDR3 runs 14 residues. This CDR3 is CASSLEWGYTEAFF. CDR3 in DNA: TGCGCCAGCAGCTTGGAATGGGGATACACTGAAGCTTTCTTT.

This clonotype was seen more than once but under ten times. One end of the junction does not line up with germline, which may come from a read error. For the CDR3, the DNA is TGTGCCAGCAGCTCATCGGTCACCCCGGCAGTTTCCTTT. Its protein product is CASSSSVTPAVSF. The chain combines TRBV7-9 with TRBJ1-1; D unresolved. This CDR3 contains 13 residues. Germline CDR1 SEHNR, CDR2 FQNEAQ (reference sequence).

The rearrangement links TRBV6-1 to TRBJ2-7; 12 positions match TRBD2. Germline CDR1 MNHNS, CDR2 SASEGT. Germline trimming cut 6 bases from V and 9 bases from J; bases unmatched to any gene: 15. This CDR3 region has 16 residues. CDR3 loop: CASSPYLAGGSYMQYF. In DNA, the CDR3 is TGTGCCAGCAGCCCCTACCTAGCGGGAGGGTCCTACATGCAGTACTTC.

Comments on this clonotype: A much larger clone differs by one base, so this may be a read error. The chain combines TRBV2 with TRBJ1-1; D possibly corresponds to TRBD1 (5 bases). V was cut by 6 bases and J by 4 bases, with 12 bases left in between. The CDR3 loop spans 13 amino acids. Per germline, CDR1 SNHLY and CDR2 FYNNEI. The CDR3 loop is CASRAGPTTEAFF. The CDR3 nucleotides read TGTGCCAGCAGAGCGGGACCGACCACTGAAGCTTTCTTT.

Points on this clonotype: Sequence at one end of the junction differs from germline and may be a read error. V is TRBV6-5 and J is TRBJ2-2; D perhaps matches TRBD1 (6 bases). This CDR3 is 14 amino acids long. CDR1 MNHEY and CDR2 SVGAGI come from the germline V gene. CDR3 protein: CASSYDRNTGELFF. The CDR3 DNA reads as TGTGCCAGCAGTTACGACAGGAACACCGGGGAGCTGTTTTTC.

Comment on this clonotype: One end of the junction does not line up with germline, which may come from a read error. V gene TRBV6-1 combines with J gene TRBJ2-5; possibly TRBD2 for D (7 bases). The CDR3 has 15 residues. From germline, CDR1 is MNHNS and CDR2 SASEGT. The CDR3 spells CACSEVTGGVETQYF. CDR3 in DNA: TGTGCCTGCAGTGAAGTGACGGGGGGCGTAGAGACCCAGTACTTC.

As for this clonotype: Since the CDR3 does not end with the conserved phenylalanine or tryptophan, this likely comes from a read error. This chain uses TRBV11-2 with TRBJ2-1; TRBD2 matches at 14 bases. The CDR3 loop spans 17 amino acids. Germline V CDR1 and CDR2: SGHAT, FQNNGV. In DNA form, the CDR3 reads TGTTCCAGCAACAGGAGACTAGCGGGAGGGCCGGGGAATGAGCAGTTCTAC. It yields the protein CSSNRRLAGGPGNEQFY.